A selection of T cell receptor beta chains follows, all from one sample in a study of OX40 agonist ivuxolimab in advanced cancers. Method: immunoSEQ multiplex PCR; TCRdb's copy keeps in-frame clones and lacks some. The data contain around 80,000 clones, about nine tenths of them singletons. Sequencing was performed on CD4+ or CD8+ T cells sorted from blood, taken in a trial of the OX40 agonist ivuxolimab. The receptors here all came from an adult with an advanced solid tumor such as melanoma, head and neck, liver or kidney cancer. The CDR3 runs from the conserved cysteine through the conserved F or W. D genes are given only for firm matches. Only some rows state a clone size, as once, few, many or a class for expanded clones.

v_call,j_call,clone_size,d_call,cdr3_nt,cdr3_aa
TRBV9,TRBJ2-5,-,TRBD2,TGTGCCAGCAGCGTAGGTTGGCTAGCGGGGGGGAACCAAGAGACCCAGTACTTC,CASSVGWLAGGNQETQYF
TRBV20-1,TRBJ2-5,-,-,TGCAGTGCTACGCAAGAGACCCAGTACTTC,CSATQETQYF
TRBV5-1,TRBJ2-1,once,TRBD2,TGCGCCAGCAGCCCACGAGCGGGGACTTCCTACAATGAGCAGTTCTTC,CASSPRAGTSYNEQFF
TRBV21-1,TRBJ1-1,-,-,TGTGCCAGCAGCAATTCTCGGGACAGGGACCCCAACACTGAAGCTTTCTTT,CASSNSRDRDPNTEAFF
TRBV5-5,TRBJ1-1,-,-,TGTGCCAGCAGCTGGAAAACAGGGACGACGGAAGCTTTCTTT,CASSWKTGTTEAFF
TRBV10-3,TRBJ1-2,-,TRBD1,TGTGCCATCAGTAAGGGACAGTCAGACTATGGCTACACCTTC,CAISKGQSDYGYTF
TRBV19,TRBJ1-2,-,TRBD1,TGTGCCAGTAGTTTCTCCGGGACAGGCTGGGGCTACACCTTC,CASSFSGTGWGYTF
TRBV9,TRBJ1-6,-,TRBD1,TGTGCCAGCAGCGGACCACAGGGGGCACTTAATTCACCCCTCCACTTT,CASSGPQGALNSPLHF
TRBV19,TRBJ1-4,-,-,TGTGCCAGTAGGGGGTGGGGGAAAGAAAAACTGTTTTTT,CASRGWGKEKLFF
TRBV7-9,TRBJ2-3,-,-,TGTGCCAGCAGCTTAGGTTTAAGTCACTCCACAGATACGCAGTATTTT,CASSLGLSHSTDTQYF
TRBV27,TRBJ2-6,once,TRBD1,TGTGCCAGCAGTCGAAAAGGTGGCAGGGGGTCTGGGGCCAACGTCCTGACTTTC,CASSRKGGRGSGANVLTF
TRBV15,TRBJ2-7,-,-,TGTGCCACCAGCAGAGATCCCTGGACGGGCGGGAACTACGAGCAGTACTTC,CATSRDPWTGGNYEQYF
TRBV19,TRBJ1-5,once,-,TGTGCCAGTCTAAGCGGGAACATTAATCAGCCCCAGCATTTT,CASLSGNINQPQHF
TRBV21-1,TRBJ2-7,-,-,TGTGCCAGCAGGAGGATGTCCGAGCAGTACTTC,CASRRMSEQYF
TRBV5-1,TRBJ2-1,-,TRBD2,TGCGCCAGCAGCTTGGGACTAGCGGGAGGGAATGAGCAGTTCTTC,CASSLGLAGGNEQFF
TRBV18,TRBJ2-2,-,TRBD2,TGTGCCAGCTCACCTTCGACTAGCGGGGGCCCGAACACCGGGGAGCTGTTTTTT,CASSPSTSGGPNTGELFF
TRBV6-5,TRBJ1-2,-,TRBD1,TGTGCCAGCAGGGTGGGACAGGGGGCGTTTGGCTACACCTTC,CASRVGQGAFGYTF
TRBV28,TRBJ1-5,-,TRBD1,TGTGCCAGCAGCCCGGGACAGTTATACAATCAGCCCCAGCATTTT,CASSPGQLYNQPQHF
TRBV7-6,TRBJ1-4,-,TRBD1,TGTGCCAGCAGCACGGGACAGGGAGAGTTGTTTTTT,CASSTGQGELFF
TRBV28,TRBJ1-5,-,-,TGTGCCAGCGGCCTGAGGAGCAATCAGCCCCAGCATTTT,CASGLRSNQPQHF
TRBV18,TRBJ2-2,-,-,TGTGCCAGCTCACCCACCGGGACGTCGAACACCGGGGAGCTGTTTTTT,CASSPTGTSNTGELFF
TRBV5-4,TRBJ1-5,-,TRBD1,TGTGCCAGCAGCTCAGACAGGGGTGGCAATCAGCCCCAGCATTTT,CASSSDRGGNQPQHF
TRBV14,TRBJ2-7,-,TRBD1,TGTGCCAGCAGCCAAGGGGGACAGGGCCGAGGGGTTTCCTACGAGCAGTACTTC,CASSQGGQGRGVSYEQYF
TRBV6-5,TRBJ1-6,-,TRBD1,TGTGCCGTGGGGCGGACAGGTTCCCCCAATTCACCCCTCCACTTT,CAVGRTGSPNSPLHF
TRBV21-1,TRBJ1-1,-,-,TGTGCCAGCAGCATCGGGTCACGGAGCACTGAAGCTTTCTTT,CASSIGSRSTEAFF
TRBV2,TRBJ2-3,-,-,TGTGCCAGCTCTGTTGGTCCAGCGTCAGATACGCAGTATTTT,CASSVGPASDTQYF
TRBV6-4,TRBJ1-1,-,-,TGTGCCAGCAGTACCACGAGATCTAGAAAGGGGAATCCAGCTTTCTTT,CASSTTRSRKGNPAFF
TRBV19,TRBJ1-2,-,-,TGTGCCAGTAGTTTATACTCCTTGGACTATGGCTACACCTTC,CASSLYSLDYGYTF
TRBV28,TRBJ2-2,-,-,TGTGCCAGCACCTCTAGCGAAAGGTCGAACACCGGGGAGCTGTTTTTT,CASTSSERSNTGELFF
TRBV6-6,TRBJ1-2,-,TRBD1,TGTGCCAGCAGTGGACGGGACAGGGCGGCCGGTGGCCACACCTTC,CASSGRDRAAGGHTF
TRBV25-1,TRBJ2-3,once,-,TGTGCCAGCAGCCTAGGGTTGTTAGATACGCAGTATTTT,CASSLGLLDTQYF
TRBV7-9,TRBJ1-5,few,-,TGTGCCAGCAGCTTACAGGGAAATCAGCCCCAGCATTTT,CASSLQGNQPQHF
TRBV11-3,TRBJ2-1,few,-,TGTGCCAGCAGCTCCCCCTCCTACAATGAGCAGTTCTTC,CASSSPSYNEQFF
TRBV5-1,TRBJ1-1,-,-,TGCGCCAGCAGCCGAGCGGGAGATACTGAAGCTTTCTTT,CASSRAGDTEAFF
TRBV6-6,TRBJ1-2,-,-,TGTGCCAGCAAAGCGGGCCTTAGGGACTATGGCTACACCTTC,CASKAGLRDYGYTF
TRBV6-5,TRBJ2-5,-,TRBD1,TGTGCCAGCAGTTACTCGACAGGGGGAGGGGAGACCCAGTACTTC,CASSYSTGGGETQYF
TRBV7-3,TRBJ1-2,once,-,TGTGCCAGCAGCTCCCGGGGGGGGAGCAATGGCTACACCTTC,CASSSRGGSNGYTF
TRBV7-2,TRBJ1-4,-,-,TGTGCCAGCAGCTTAGGAGGGAGCAATGAAAAACTGTTTTTT,CASSLGGSNEKLFF
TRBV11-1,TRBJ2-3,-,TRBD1,TGTGCCAGCAGCCAGGGGGCCCACTCTTGGTATTTT,CASSQGAHSWYF
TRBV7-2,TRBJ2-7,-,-,TGTGCCAGCAGCCCTTTGAGCCCGGGAGAGCAGTACTTC,CASSPLSPGEQYF